This T cell receptor beta chain was sequenced in a study of T cell repertoires in cytomegalovirus infection. Study context: The authors used CMV epitopes that were HLA-C-restricted (recently identified) and HLA-B-restricted (well studied). Public TCR beta signatures provided an indication of both CMV infection and a matching HLA type.

V was pared by 10 bases and J by 6 bases, with 6 bases of the junction left unmatched. This CDR3 spans 13 amino acids. The V gene's germline CDR1 is MNHNY and CDR2 SVGAGI (reference sequence). As for this clonotype: Its antigen is currently unknown.

TCRdb re-called the reads with MiXCR, one entry per CDR3 protein. The table includes about 920,000 distinct CDR3 sequences, approximately 31% detected once. Findings and limits, study-wide: CMV-specific HLA-C-restricted TCR beta clonotypes dominated the ex vivo response. Summed public TCR beta family frequency identified CMV carriers bearing the relevant HLA.

The sequenced sample was cultured CD8+ T cells from PBMCs, obtained from culture after CMV antigen stimulation. J is TRBJ1-4 and V is TRBV6-6, with 9 bases identical to TRBD1. The source is a human donor in good health (CMV status not recorded). Some clones in this sample may be carry-over from other donors' samples. The CDR3 here is CATKDRGDEKLFF. The CDR3 bases are TGTGCCACCAAGGACAGGGGAGATGAAAAACTGTTTTTT.